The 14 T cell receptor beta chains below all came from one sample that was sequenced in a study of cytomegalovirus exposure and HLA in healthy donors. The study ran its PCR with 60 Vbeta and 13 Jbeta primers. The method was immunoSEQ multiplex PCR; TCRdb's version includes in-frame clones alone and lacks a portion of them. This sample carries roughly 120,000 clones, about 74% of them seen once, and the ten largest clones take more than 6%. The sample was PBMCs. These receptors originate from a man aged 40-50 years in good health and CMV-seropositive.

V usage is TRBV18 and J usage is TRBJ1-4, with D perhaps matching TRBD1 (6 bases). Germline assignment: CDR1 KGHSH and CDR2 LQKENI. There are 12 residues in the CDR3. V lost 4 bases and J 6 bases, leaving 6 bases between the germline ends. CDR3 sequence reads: CASSRQDEKLFF. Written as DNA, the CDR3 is TGTGCCAGCTCACGACAGGATGAAAAACTGTTTTTT.

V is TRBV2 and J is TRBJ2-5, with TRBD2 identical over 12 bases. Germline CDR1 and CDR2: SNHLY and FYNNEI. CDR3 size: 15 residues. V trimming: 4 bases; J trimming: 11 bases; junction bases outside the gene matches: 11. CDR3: CASSAGLAGGLVQYF. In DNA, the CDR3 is TGTGCCAGCAGTGCGGGACTAGCGGGTGGCTTAGTGCAGTACTTC.

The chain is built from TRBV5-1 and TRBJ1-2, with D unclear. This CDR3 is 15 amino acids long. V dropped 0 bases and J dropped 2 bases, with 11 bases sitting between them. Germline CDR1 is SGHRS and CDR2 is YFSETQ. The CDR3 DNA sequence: TGCGCCAGCAGCTTGGTATCGGGTAACAACTATGGCTACACCTTC. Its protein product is CASSLVSGNNYGYTF.

The CDR3 protein is CASSYREDGAEAFF. The CDR3 DNA follows: TGTGCCAGCAGTTACAGGGAAGACGGGGCTGAAGCTTTCTTT. V and J are TRBV6-6 and TRBJ1-1; D remains unclear. Germline CDR1 and CDR2: MNHNY and SVGAGI (reference sequence). Trimming stripped 2 bases from V and 6 bases from J, with 13 bases between. This CDR3 region has 14 residues.

DNA of the CDR3: TGCGCCAGCAGCTTGGAAAGGGGCAGGGGGCGGGAGACCCAGTACTTC. This sequence encodes CASSLERGRGRETQYF. This chain uses TRBV5-1 with TRBJ2-5; 8 positions agree with TRBD1. CDR3 length: 16 residues. The ends lost 0 bases at V and 5 bases at J; junction bases unmatched: 9. Looked up from germline, CDR1 is SGHRS and CDR2 is YFSETQ. The whole variable domain, remainder taken from reference TRBV5-1 and TRBJ2-5, is KAGVTQTPRYLIKTRGQQVTLSCSPISGHRSVSWYQQTPGQGLQFLFEYFSETQRNKGNFPGRFSGRQFSNSRSEMNVSTLELGDSALYLCASSLERGRGRETQYFGPGTRLLVL.

This chain's CDR3 is CASSELIENYGYTF. In DNA, the CDR3 is TGTGCCAGCAGTGAGCTCATAGAGAACTATGGCTACACCTTC. The chain recombines TRBV6-1 with TRBJ1-2, with unresolved D. Per germline, CDR1 MNHNS and CDR2 SASEGT. V was trimmed by 3 bases and J by 2 bases, leaving 10 bases between them. The CDR3 covers 14 residues.

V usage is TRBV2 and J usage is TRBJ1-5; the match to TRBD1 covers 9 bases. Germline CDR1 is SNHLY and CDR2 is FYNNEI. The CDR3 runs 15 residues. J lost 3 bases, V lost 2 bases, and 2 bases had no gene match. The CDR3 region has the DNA TGTGCCAGCAGTGAAACAGGGGGCATCAATCAGCCCCAGCATTTT. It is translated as CASSETGGINQPQHF.

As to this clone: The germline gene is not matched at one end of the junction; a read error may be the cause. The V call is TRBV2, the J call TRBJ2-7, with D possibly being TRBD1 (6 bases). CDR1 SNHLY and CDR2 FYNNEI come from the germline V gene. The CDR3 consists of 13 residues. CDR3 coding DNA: TGTGCCAGTAGTGGAGACAGGACCTACGAGCAGTACTTC. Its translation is CASSGDRTYEQYF.

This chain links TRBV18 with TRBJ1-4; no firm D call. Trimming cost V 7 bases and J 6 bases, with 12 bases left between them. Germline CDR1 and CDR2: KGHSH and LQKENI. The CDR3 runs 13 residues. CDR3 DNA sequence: TGTGCCAGCTTGTACTCTATTGATGAAAAACTGTTTTTT. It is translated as CASLYSIDEKLFF.

CDR3 DNA sequence: TGCGCCAGCAGCTCCCGACAGGATGGCTACACCTTC. It encodes CASSSRQDGYTF. V gene TRBV5-1 combines with J gene TRBJ1-2, with TRBD1 as a possible D gene (6 bases). The V end was cut by 3 bases, the J end by 6 bases, with 9 bases between. The CDR3 is 12 amino acids. Germline values: CDR1 SGHRS, CDR2 YFSETQ.

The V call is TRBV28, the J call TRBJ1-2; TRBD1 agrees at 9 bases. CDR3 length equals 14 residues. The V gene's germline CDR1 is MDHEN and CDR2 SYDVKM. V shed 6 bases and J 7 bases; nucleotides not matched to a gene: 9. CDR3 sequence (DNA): TGTGCCAGCAGGAGGACAGGGGTAATTCCTGGCTACACCTTC. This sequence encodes CASRRTGVIPGYTF.

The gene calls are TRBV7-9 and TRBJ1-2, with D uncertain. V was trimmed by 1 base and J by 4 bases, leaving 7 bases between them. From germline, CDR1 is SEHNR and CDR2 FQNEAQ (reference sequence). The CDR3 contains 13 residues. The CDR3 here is CASSLGGTYGYTF. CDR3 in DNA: TGTGCCAGCAGCTTAGGCGGCACCTATGGCTACACCTTC.

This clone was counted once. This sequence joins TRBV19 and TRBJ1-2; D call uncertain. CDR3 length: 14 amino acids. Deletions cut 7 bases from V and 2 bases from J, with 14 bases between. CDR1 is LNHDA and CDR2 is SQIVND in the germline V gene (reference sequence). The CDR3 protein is CASTPEGRNYGYTF. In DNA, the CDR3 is TGTGCCAGTACCCCTGAGGGCAGAAACTATGGCTACACCTTC.

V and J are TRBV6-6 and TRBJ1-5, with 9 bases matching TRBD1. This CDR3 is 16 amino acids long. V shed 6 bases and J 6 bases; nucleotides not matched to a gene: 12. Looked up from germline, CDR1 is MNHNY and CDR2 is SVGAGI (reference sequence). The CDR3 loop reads CASSRYTGGGGQPQHF. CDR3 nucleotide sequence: TGTGCCAGCAGCCGTTATACAGGGGGCGGCGGTCAGCCCCAGCATTTT.